This entry features one TCR beta chain sequence. The antigen it recognizes is unknown. No base quality information exists; no much larger clone differs at one position. Measured from the cysteine to the phenylalanine, the CDR3 is 16 residues long. The only DNA kept is the CDR3, 48 bases in frame from the first base. V lost 4 bases and J lost 1 base, and the count of bases not matched to a germline gene is 6. The germline V gene specifies SGHRS as CDR1 and YFSETQ as CDR2. A second Seattle source provided samples from volunteer blood donors who had recovered from COVID-19. Whole blood was collected in K2EDTA tubes by collaborating institutions according to the institutions' own protocols. For TCRbeta analysis, collaborators shipped samples in one of three forms: frozen whole blood, isolated PBMCs, or DNA extracted from either of those sample types. The data stem from a study of blood T cell repertoires in COVID-19 (dated by TCRdb to 2018 to 2021). Regarding the research as a whole: Samples from collaborators originated in the United States, Italy and Spain and spanned both the acute and convalescent phases of COVID-19. Where available, HLA class I and class II types were taken from metadata supplied by the sample provider and were not determined by assay-based typing. A freely available public database, intended as a resource for researchers studying the immune response to SARS-CoV-2, is where the repertoires were released. The dataset comprised deeply sampled blood TCRbeta repertoires from subjects exposed to, actively infected with, or recovered from COVID-19. The material from the prospective study consisted of cDNA or gDNA derived from T cells, B-cell-depleted T cells, or PBMCs. The samples were drawn from two sources: the first 160 participants of the ongoing ImmuneRACE study, and fewer than 1,500 subjects contributed by 6 global collaborators. Sample metadata almost always included a de-identified subject ID, COVID-19 status, age in years and sex. What the work shows at the level of the full study, not this receptor alone: The quantity of clinical and demographic metadata differed by source and by participant and was supplied without curation.

TCRbeta CDR3 regions were amplified from genomic DNA using the immunoSEQ Assay, a bias-controlled multiplex PCR. On the authors' methods: Nucleated cell counts per sample were estimated from amplification of reference gene primers within the assay. To quantify the absolute abundance of each unique TCRbeta CDR3 rearrangement, sequence reads were collapsed and filtered. For each sample, productive Simpson clonality was calculated as the square root of Simpson's diversity index over productive rearrangements. TCRdb holds this immuneACCESS table with in-frame rearrangements only. Some clones are missing; in checked studies, unresolved V genes explain under half, and the rest has no known cause. The DNA was the basis for D and trimming; V, J and clone size are from that table. For this sample the table gives a few hundred thousand clones, of which about four fifths were detected only once. The ten most abundant clones make up 3% to 3.5% of the sample.

The clonotype comes from a woman aged 25 to 39 who had recovered from COVID-19. The chain joins TRBV5-1 to TRBJ2-2; 8 middle bases align to TRBD2. Sequenced: peripheral blood. The CDR3 in this case is CASSVATSGNTGELFF. Read as DNA, the sequence is TGCGCCAGCAGCGTTGCTACTAGCGGGAACACCGGGGAGCTGTTTTTT.